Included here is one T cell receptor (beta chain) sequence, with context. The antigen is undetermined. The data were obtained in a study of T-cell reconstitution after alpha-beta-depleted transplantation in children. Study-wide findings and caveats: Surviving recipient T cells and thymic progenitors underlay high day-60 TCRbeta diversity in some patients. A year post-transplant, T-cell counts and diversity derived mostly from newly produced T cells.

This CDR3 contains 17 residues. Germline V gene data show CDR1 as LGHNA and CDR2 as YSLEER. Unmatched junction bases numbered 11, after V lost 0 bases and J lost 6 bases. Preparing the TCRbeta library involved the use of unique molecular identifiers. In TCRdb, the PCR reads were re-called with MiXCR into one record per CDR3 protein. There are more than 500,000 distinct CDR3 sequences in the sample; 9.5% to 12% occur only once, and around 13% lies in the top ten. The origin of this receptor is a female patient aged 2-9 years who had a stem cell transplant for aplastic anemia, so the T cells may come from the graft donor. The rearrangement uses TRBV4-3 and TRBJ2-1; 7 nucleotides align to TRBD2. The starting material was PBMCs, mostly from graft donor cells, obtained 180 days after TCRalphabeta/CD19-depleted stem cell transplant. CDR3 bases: TGCGCCAGCAGCCAAGATAGTACGGGAGGACGTCGCAATGAGCAGTTCTTC. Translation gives CASSQDSTGGRRNEQFF.